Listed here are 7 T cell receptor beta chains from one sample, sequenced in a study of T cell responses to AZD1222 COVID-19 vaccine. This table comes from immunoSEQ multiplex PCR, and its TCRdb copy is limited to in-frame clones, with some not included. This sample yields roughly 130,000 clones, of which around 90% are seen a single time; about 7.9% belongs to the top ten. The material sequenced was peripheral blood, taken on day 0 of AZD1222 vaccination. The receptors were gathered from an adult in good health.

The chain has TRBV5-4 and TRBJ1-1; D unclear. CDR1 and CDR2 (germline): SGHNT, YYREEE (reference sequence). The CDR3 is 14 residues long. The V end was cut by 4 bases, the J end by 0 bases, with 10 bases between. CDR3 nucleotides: TGTGCCAGCAGCCCAGTAGGGTTGAACACTGAAGCTTTCTTT. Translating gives CASSPVGLNTEAFF.

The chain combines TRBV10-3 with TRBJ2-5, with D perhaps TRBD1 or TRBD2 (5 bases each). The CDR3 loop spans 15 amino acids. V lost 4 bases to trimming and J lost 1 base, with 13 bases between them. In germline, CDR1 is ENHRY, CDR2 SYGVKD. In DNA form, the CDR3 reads TGTGCCATCAGTGGGGCTGAGGGGTTCCAAGAGACCCAGTACTTC. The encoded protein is CAISGAEGFQETQYF.

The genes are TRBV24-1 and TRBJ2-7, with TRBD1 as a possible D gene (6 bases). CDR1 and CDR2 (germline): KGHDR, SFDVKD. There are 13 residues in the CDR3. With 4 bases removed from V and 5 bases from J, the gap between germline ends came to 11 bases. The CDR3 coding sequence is TGTGCCACCAGTGAGGGACATAGCAACGAGCAGTACTTC. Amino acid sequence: CATSEGHSNEQYF.

The chain's CDR3 is CASSLAGANTISYEQYF. In nucleotides, the CDR3 is TGTGCCAGCTCACTAGCGGGGGCGAATACCATCTCCTACGAGCAGTACTTC. The chain uses TRBV18 and TRBJ2-7; 9 bases map to TRBD2. Per the germline V gene, CDR1 is KGHSH and CDR2 is LQKENI. With V trimmed by 4 bases and J by 0 bases, 10 bases remained unmatched. This CDR3 comprises 17 residues.

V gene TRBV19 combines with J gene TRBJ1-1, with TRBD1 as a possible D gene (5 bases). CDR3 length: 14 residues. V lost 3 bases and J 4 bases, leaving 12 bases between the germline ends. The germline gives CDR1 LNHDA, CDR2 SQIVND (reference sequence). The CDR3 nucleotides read TGTGCCAGTAGTATGCAGGGTTTGGGCACTGAAGCTTTCTTT. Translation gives CASSMQGLGTEAFF.

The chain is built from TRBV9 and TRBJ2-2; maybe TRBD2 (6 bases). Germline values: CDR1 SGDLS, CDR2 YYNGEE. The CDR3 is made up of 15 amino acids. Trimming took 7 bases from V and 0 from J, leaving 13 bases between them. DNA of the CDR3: TGTGCCAGCGCTCCTAGCGACGCGAACACCGGGGAGCTGTTTTTT. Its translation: CASAPSDANTGELFF.

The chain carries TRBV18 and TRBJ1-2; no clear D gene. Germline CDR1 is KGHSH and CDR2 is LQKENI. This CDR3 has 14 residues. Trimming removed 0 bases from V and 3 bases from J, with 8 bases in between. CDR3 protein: CASSPPLEYYGYTF. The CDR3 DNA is TGTGCCAGCTCACCACCGTTGGAATACTATGGCTACACCTTC. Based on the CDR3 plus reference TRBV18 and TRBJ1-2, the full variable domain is NAGVMQNPRHLVRRRGQEARLRCSPMKGHSHVYWYRQLPEEGLKFMVYLQKENIIDESGMPKERFSAEFPKEGPSILRIQQVVRGDSAAYFCASSPPLEYYGYTFGSGTRLTVV.